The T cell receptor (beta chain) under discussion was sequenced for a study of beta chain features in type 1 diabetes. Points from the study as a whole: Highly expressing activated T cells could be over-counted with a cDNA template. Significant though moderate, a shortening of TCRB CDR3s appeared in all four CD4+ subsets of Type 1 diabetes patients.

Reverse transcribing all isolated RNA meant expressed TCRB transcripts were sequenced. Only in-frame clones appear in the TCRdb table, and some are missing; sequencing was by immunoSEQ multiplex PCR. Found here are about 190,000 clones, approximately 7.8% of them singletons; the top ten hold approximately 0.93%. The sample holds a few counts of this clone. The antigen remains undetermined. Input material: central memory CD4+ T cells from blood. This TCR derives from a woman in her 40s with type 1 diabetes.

CDR3 residues: CSASPTSGGETQYF. As DNA, the CDR3 is TGCAGCGCCTCCCCGACTAGCGGGGGAGAGACCCAGTACTTC. The chain links TRBV29-1 to TRBJ2-5, with 12 bases matching TRBD2. The germline gives CDR1 SQVTM, CDR2 ANQGSEA. This CDR3 contains 14 residues. V lost 7 bases to trimming and J lost 4 bases; unmatched junction nucleotides: 7. The full variable domain, with the rest looked up from reference TRBV29-1 and TRBJ2-5, is SAVISQKPSRDICQRGTSLTIQCQVDSQVTMMFWYRQQPGQSLTLIATANQGSEATYESGFVIDKFPISRPNLTFSTLTVSNMSPEDSSIYLCSASPTSGGETQYFGPGTRLLVL.